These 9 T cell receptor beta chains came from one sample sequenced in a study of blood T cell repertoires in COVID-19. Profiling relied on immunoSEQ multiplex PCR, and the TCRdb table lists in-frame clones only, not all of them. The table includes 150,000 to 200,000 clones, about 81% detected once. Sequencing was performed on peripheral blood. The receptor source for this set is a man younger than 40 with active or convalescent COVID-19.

CDR3 in amino acids: CASRGWTGDEQYV. CDR3 DNA: TGTGCCAGCAGGGGGTGGACAGGGGACGAGCAGTACGTC. The rearrangement joins TRBV6-5 to TRBJ2-7; 9 bases align to TRBD1. Germline V lookup: CDR1 MNHEY, CDR2 SVGAGI. The CDR3 is 13 residues long. The J segment lost 5 bases and the V segment lost 6 bases, leaving 5 bases of the junction unmatched.

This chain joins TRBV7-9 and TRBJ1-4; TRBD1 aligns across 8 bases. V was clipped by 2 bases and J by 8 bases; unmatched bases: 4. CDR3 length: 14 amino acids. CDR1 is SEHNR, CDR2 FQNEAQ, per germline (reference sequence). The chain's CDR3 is CASSLTGGSEKLFF. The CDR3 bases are TGTGCCAGCAGCTTAACAGGGGGTTCGGAAAAACTGTTTTTT.

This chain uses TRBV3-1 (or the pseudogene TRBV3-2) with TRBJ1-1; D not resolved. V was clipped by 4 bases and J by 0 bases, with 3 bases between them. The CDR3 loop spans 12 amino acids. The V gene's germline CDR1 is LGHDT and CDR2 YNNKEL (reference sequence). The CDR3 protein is CASSPMNTEAFF. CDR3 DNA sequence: TGTGCCAGCAGCCCCATGAACACTGAAGCTTTCTTT.

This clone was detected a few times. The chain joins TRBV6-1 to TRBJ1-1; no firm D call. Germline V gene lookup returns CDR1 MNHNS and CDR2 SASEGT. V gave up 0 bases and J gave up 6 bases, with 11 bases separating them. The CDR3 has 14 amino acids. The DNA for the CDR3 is TGTGCCAGCAGTGAAGCCCGAGTCATCCCTGAAGCTTTCTTT. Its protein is CASSEARVIPEAFF.

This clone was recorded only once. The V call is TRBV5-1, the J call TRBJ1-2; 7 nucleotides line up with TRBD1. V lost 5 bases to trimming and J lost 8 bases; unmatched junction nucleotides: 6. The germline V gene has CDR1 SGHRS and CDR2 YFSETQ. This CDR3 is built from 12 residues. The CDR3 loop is CASSMTGTGYTF. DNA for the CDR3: TGCGCCAGCAGTATGACAGGGACCGGCTACACCTTC.

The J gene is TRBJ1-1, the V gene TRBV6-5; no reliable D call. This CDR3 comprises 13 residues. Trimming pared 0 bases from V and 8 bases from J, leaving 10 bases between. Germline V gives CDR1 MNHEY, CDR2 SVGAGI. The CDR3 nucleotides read TGTGCCAGCAGTTACTCTGCGCGGCGGGAAGCTTTCTTT. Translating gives CASSYSARREAFF.

CDR3 region: CASSFGSYEQYV. CDR3 bases: TGTGCCAGCAGCTTCGGCTCCTACGAGCAGTACGTC. The chain recombines TRBV11-2 with TRBJ2-7, with unresolved D. V was cut by 3 bases and J by 0 bases, with 3 bases left in between. The V gene's germline CDR1 is SGHAT and CDR2 FQNNGV. The CDR3 spans 12 residues.

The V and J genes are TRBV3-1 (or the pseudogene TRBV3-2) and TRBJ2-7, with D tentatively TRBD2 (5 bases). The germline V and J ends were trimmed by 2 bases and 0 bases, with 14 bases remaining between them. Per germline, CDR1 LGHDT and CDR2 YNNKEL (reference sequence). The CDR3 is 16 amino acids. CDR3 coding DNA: TGTGCCAGCAGCCAAAGTCTTTTAGGGAGCTCCTACGAGCAGTACGTC. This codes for CASSQSLLGSSYEQYV.

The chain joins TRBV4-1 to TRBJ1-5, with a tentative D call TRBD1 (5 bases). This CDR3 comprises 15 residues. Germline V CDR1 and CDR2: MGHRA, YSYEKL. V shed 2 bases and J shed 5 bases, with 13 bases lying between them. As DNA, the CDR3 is TGCGCCAGCAGCCAAATAGGGGACTCCCATCAGCCCCAGCATTTT. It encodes CASSQIGDSHQPQHF.